This T cell receptor (beta chain) was retrieved from a study of blood T cell repertoires in COVID-19. The wider study: The United States, Italy and Spain supplied acute and convalescent COVID-19 samples.

Losses at the gene ends were 5 bases for V and 5 bases for J; bases not matched to a gene: 10. The CDR3 is 16 amino acids. In germline, CDR1 is MNHNY, CDR2 SVGAGI (reference sequence). Generated by immunoSEQ multiplex PCR, the TCRdb table keeps only in-frame clones and is missing some. The profile shows some 120,000 clones, around 83% of them singletons. The sequencing sample was made of PBMCs or T cells enriched from blood (not recorded which). This TCR came from a man under 40 who had recovered from COVID-19. This chain links TRBV6-6 with TRBJ1-5, with 9 bases lining up with TRBD1. The CDR3 is CASSAQDRGGDQPQHF. In nucleotides, the CDR3 is TGTGCCAGCAGTGCTCAGGACAGGGGAGGGGATCAGCCCCAGCATTTT.